The entry below gives a single T cell receptor beta chain sequence along with its context. Its specificity is not known. This sample was included in a study of CD8 T cells in ankylosing spondylitis. General study results and limits: Disease-linked clones proved CD8+ and comparatively uncommon in peripheral blood. Several of the motif variants were reported before in synovial fluid and blood from reactive arthritis. There was reportedly significant enrichment of clones that were disease-linked in matched ankylosing spondylitis synovial fluid.

The V gene's germline CDR1 is DFQATT and CDR2 SNEGSKA (reference sequence). The CDR3 is 14 residues long. The junction had 4 bases not matched to a gene; V was cut back by 5 bases and J by 2 bases. Scientists made TCR beta libraries using quantitative 5'-RACE with molecular barcodes. From the 5' RACE reads, TCRdb called clonotypes with MiXCR, one entry per CDR3 protein. Counted here are around 150,000 distinct CDR3 sequences, around a third occurring once; the ten biggest clones make up 4.5% to 6%. The chain carries TRBV20-1 and TRBJ2-5; 11 positions agree with TRBD2. The specimen was synovial fluid, either unsorted or a sorted T cell fraction (not recorded which). This sequence was found in a male donor with ankylosing spondylitis. The CDR3 reads CSAGTSGNQETQYF. The CDR3 nucleotides read TGCAGTGCTGGGACTAGCGGAAATCAAGAGACCCAGTACTTC.